This T cell receptor (beta chain) originates from a study of T cells after yellow fever vaccination. The CDR3 spans 15 residues. The junction had 7 bases not matched to a gene; V was cut back by 0 bases and J by 3 bases. CDR1 DFQATT and CDR2 SNEGSKA come from the germline V gene (reference sequence). TCRdb analysed the 5' RACE reads with MiXCR anew, one entry per CDR3 protein. Of a few hundred thousand distinct CDR3 sequences in the sample, 6.8% are singletons; the top ten hold 15% to 20%. This clonotype was recorded a few times. This chain connects TRBV20-1 to TRBJ1-1; 7 bases are a match to TRBD1. The origin of this receptor is a man aged 18 to 30 who received the YFV17D yellow fever vaccine. The sample consisted of PBMCs, taken around 45 days after the first yellow fever vaccination. The CDR3 sequence: CSARDRKGADTEAFF. The CDR3 DNA sequence: TGCAGTGCTAGAGATAGGAAGGGGGCGGACACTGAAGCTTTCTTT.